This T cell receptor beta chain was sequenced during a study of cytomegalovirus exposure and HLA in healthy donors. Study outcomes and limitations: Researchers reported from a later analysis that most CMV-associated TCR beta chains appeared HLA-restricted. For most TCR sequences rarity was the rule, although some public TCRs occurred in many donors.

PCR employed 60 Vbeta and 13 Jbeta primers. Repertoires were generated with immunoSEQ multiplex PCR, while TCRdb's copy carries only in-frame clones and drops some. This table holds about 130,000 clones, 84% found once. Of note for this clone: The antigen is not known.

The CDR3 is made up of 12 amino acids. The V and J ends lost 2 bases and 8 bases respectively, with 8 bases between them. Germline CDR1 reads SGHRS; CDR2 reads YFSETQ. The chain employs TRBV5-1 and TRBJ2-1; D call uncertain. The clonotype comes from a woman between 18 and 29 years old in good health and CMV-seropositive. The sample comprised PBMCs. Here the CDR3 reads CASSFPPYEQFF. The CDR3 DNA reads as TGCGCCAGCAGCTTCCCCCCTTATGAGCAGTTCTTC.